Sequencing of this TCR beta chain was carried out in a study of cytomegalovirus exposure and HLA in healthy donors. The repertoire was sequenced with immunoSEQ multiplex PCR; TCRdb's copy has only in-frame clones and lacks some. The repertoire holds about 120,000 clones, around 89% seen once, with approximately 2% in the top ten. The TCR originated in a man aged 18 to 35 in good health and CMV-seronegative. The sequencing input was PBMCs.

DNA for the CDR3: TGCGCCAGCAGCTCCCAGCTACCGGGAGGTACCGGGGAGCTGTTTTTT. Translating gives CASSSQLPGGTGELFF. The V and J genes are TRBV5-1 and TRBJ2-2, with 7 bases lining up with TRBD2. The CDR3 covers 16 residues. The V gene end was trimmed by 3 bases and the J gene end by 5 bases; junction bases not matched to a gene: 10. In germline, CDR1 is SGHRS, CDR2 YFSETQ.